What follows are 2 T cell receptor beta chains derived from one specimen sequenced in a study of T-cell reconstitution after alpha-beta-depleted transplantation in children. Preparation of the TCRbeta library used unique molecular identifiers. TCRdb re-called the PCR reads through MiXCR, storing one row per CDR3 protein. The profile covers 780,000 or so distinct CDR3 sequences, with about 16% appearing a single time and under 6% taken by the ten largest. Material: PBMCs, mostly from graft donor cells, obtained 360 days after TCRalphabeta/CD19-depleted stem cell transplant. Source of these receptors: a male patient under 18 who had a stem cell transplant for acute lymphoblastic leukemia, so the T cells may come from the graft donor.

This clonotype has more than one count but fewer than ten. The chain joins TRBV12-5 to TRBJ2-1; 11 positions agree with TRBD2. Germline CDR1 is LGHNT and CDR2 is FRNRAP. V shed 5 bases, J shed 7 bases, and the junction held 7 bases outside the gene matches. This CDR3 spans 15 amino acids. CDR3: CASGAHSGRANEQFF. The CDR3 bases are TGTGCTAGTGGTGCCCATAGCGGGAGGGCGAATGAGCAGTTCTTC.

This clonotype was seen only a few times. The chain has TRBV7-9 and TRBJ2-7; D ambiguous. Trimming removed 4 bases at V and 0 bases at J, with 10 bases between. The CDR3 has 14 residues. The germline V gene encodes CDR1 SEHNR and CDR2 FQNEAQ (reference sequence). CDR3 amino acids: CASSSAEHSYEQYF. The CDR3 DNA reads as TGTGCCAGCAGCTCGGCCGAACACTCCTACGAGCAGTACTTC.